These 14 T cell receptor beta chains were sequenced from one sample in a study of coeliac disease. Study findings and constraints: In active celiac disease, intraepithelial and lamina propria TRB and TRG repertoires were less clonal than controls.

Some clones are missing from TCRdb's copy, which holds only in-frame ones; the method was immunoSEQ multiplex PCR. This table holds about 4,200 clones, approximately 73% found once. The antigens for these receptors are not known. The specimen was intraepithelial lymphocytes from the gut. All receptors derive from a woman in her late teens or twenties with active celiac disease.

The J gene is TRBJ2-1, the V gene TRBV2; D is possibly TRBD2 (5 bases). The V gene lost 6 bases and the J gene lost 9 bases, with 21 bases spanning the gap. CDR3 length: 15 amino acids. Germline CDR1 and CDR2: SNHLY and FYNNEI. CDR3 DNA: TGTGCCAGCAGGGATTTGGCGGGCCGGGCGCGTGAGCAGTTCTTC. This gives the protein CASRDLAGRAREQFF.

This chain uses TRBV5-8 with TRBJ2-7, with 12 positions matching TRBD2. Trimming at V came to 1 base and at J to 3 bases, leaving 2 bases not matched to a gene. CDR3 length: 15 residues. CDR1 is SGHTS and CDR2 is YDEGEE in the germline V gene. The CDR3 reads CASSLPGLAGYEQYF. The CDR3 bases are TGTGCCAGCAGCTTGCCGGGACTAGCGGGCTACGAGCAGTACTTC.

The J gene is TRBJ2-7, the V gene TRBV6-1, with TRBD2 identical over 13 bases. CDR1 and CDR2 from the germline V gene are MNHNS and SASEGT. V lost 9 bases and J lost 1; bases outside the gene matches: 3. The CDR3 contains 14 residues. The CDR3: CASPGLAGSYEQYF. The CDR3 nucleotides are TGTGCCAGTCCGGGACTAGCGGGATCCTACGAGCAGTACTTC.

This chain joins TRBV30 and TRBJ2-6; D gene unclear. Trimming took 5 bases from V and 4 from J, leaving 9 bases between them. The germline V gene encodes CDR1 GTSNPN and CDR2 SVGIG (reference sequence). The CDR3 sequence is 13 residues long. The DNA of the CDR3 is TGTGCCTGGCGGAGCCTCGGGGCCAACGTCCTGACTTTC. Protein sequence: CAWRSLGANVLTF.

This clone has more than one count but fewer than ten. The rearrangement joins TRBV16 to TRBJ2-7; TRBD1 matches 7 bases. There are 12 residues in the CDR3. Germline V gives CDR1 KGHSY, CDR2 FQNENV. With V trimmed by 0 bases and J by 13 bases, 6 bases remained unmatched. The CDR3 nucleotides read TGTGCCAGCAGCCAATCTACAGGGGACAAATACTTC. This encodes CASSQSTGDKYF.

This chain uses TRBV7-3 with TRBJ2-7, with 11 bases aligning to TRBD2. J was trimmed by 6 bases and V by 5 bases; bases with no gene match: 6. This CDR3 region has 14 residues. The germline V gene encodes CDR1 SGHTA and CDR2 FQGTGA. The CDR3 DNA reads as TGTGCCAGCAGCATTAGCGGGGGGGCCGGCGAGCAGTACTTC. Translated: CASSISGGAGEQYF.

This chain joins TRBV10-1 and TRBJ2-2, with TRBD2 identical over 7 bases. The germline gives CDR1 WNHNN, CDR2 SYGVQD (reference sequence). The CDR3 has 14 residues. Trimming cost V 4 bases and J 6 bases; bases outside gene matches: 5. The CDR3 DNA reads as TGCGCCAGCAGTGTCGGCGGGAGCCCCGGGGAGCTGTTTTTT. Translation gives CASSVGGSPGELFF.

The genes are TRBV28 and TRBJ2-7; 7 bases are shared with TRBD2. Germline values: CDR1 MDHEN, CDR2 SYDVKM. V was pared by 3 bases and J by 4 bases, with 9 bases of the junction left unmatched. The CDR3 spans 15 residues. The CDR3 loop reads CASSLAGDASYEQYF. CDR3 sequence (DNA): TGTGCCAGCAGTTTGGCGGGAGATGCCTCTTACGAGCAGTACTTC.

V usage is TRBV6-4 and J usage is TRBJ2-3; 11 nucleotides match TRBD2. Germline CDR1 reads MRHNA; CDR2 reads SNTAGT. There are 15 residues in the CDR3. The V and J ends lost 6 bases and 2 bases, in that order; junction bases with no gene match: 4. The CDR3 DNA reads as TGTGCCAGCAGCTCGACTAGCGGGAACACAGATACGCAGTATTTT. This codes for CASSSTSGNTDTQYF.

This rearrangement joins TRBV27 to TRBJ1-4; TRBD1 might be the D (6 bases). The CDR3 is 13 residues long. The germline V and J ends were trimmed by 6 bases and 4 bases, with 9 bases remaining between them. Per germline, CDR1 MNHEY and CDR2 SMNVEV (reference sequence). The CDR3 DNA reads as TGTGCCAGCAGGGACAGTCTTAATGAAAAACTGTTTTTT. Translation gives CASRDSLNEKLFF.

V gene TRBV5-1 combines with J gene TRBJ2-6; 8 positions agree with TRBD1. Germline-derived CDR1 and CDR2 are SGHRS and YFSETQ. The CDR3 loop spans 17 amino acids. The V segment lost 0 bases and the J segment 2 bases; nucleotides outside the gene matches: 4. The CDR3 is CASSLGQGNPGANVLTF. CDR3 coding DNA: TGCGCCAGCAGCTTGGGACAGGGGAACCCTGGGGCCAACGTCCTGACTTTC. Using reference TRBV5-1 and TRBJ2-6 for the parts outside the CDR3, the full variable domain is KAGVTQTPRYLIKTRGQQVTLSCSPISGHRSVSWYQQTPGQGLQFLFEYFSETQRNKGNFPGRFSGRQFSNSRSEMNVSTLELGDSALYLCASSLGQGNPGANVLTFGAGSRLTVL.

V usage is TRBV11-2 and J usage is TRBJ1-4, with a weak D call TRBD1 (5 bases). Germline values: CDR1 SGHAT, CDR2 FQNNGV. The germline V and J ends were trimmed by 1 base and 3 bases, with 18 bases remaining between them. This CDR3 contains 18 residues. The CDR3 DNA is TGTGCCAGCAGCTTAGCCCCCAAAGACAGTGTTTCTAATGAAAAACTGTTTTTT. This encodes CASSLAPKDSVSNEKLFF.

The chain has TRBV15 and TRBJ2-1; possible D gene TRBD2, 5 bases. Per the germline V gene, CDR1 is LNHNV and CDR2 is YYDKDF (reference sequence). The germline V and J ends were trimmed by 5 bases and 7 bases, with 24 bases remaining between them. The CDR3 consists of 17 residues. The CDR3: CATSRYRGPYSSNEQFF. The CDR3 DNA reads TGTGCCACCAGCCGCTATCGCGGGCCCTATTCCTCGAATGAGCAGTTCTTC.

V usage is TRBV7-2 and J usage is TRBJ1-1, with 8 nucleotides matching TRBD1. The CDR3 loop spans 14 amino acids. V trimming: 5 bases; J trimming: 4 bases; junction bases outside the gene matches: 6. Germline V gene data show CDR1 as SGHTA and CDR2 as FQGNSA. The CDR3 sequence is CASSRVQGVTEAFF. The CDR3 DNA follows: TGTGCCAGCAGCCGAGTACAGGGGGTCACTGAAGCTTTCTTT.